The clone carrying this TCR beta chain was seen more than once but under ten times. What it binds is unknown. These data originate in a study of identical twins. In germline, CDR1 is SGHVS, CDR2 FQNEAQ. Trimming cost V 0 bases and J 7 bases, with 7 bases left between them. The CDR3 runs 12 residues. Study-level results: Invariant MAIT and iNKT cells may have partly biased zero-insertion analyses.

The cDNA had a unique molecular identifier and a template-switch universal primer site. Via MiXCR, TCRdb re-called the 5' RACE reads, giving one row per CDR3 protein. Of about 200,000 distinct CDR3 sequences in the sample, 7.5% are singletons; the top ten hold approximately 2%. The data also belong to a second study, concerning yellow fever vaccine responses in identical twins.

Specimen: memory (CD45RO+) T cells sorted from blood. The TCR sequence derives from a young woman in good health. This chain links TRBV7-8 with TRBJ2-7; no clear D gene. The CDR3 sequence is CASSLASREQYF. The CDR3, as DNA: TGTGCCAGCAGCTTAGCGTCGAGGGAGCAGTACTTC.